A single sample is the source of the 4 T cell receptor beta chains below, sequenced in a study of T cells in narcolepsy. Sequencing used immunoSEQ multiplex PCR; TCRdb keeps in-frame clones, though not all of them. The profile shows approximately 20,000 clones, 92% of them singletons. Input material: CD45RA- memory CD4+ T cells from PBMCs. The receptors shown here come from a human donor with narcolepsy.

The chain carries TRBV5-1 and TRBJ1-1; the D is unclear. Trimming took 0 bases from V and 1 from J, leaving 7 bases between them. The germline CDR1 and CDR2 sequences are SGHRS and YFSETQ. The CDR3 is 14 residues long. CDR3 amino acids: CASSLGWSNTEAFF. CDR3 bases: TGCGCCAGCAGCTTGGGGTGGTCGAACACTGAAGCTTTCTTT. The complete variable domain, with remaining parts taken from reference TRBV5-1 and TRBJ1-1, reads KAGVTQTPRYLIKTRGQQVTLSCSPISGHRSVSWYQQTPGQGLQFLFEYFSETQRNKGNFPGRFSGRQFSNSRSEMNVSTLELGDSALYLCASSLGWSNTEAFFGQGTRLTVV.

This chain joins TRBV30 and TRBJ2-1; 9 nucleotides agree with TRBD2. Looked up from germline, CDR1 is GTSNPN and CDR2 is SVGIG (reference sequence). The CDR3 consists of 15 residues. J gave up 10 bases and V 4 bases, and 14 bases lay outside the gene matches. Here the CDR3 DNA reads TGTGCCTGGACTCGGGTGGGACTAGCCCTACAGGAGCAGTTCTTC. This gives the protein CAWTRVGLALQEQFF.

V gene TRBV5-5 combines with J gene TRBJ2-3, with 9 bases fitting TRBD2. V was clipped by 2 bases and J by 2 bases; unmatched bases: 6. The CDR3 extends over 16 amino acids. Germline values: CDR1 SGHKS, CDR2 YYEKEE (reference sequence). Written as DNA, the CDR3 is TGTGCCAGCAGCTTAGGGCTAGCGGGACACACAGATACGCAGTATTTT. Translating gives CASSLGLAGHTDTQYF.

In nucleotides, the CDR3 is TGTGCCAGCAGCCTAGGGACAGGGGAGACCCAGTACTTC. Translation: CASSLGTGETQYF. This rearrangement joins TRBV5-4 to TRBJ2-5; 9 bases fit TRBD1. With V trimmed by 4 bases and J by 5 bases, 3 bases remained unmatched. Germline assignment: CDR1 SGHNT and CDR2 YYREEE (reference sequence). The CDR3 is 13 residues long. Complete variable domain (other parts from reference TRBV5-4 and TRBJ2-5): ETGVTQSPTHLIKTRGQQVTLRCSSQSGHNTVSWYQQALGQGPQFIFQYYREEENGRGNFPPRFSGLQFPNYSSELNVNALELDDSALYLCASSLGTGETQYFGPGTRLLVL.